Listed below are T cell receptor beta chains from one sample, sequenced in a study of blood T cell repertoires in COVID-19. Produced via immunoSEQ multiplex PCR; TCRdb's table is partial and in-frame only. This sample yields hundreds of thousands of clones, of which roughly 91% are seen a single time; 0.75% to 1% belongs to the top ten. The sample comprised peripheral blood. The origin of the receptors is a woman aged 40 to 50 who had recovered from COVID-19. Both conserved end residues are part of each CDR3. A D gene is named only where the DNA matches it firmly. Not every row has a clone size; where given, it reads once, few, many or a size class.

clone size	J gene	D gene	V gene	CDR3 DNA	CDR3 protein
.	TRBJ1-4	.	TRBV30	TGTGCCTGGACGGGGGGCTCAAAACTGTTTTTT	CAWTGGSKLFF
once	TRBJ1-6	TRBD1	TRBV15	TGTGCCACCGCCGGGACAGCCTATAATTCACCCCTCCACTTT	CATAGTAYNSPLHF
.	TRBJ2-7	TRBD2	TRBV5-1	TGCGCCAGCAGCCCGCCGGGACTAGCGGGCTCCGAGCAGTACTTC	CASSPPGLAGSEQYF
.	TRBJ2-2	TRBD1	TRBV7-9	TGTGCCAGCAGCCCCCGACAGGGCGGGAACACCGGGGAGCTGTTTTTT	CASSPRQGGNTGELFF
.	TRBJ1-2	.	TRBV18	TGTGCCAGCTCACTACTGGACAGAGCCTATGGCTACACCTTC	CASSLLDRAYGYTF
.	TRBJ2-7	TRBD2	TRBV14	TGTGCCAGCAGCCTCCGCCTGACTAGCGGGAGAGCCCGGTTGGGCGAGCAGTACTTC	CASSLRLTSGRARLGEQYF
.	TRBJ1-2	.	TRBV9	TGTGCCAGCAGCGGGGGCAGGCACTATGGCTACACCTTC	CASSGGRHYGYTF
once	TRBJ1-3	.	TRBV5-1	TGCGCCAGCAGCTTGCTCGGCCTCACAGGGCACCAGGAGGACACCATATATTTT	CASSLLGLTGHQEDTIYF
.	TRBJ2-1	TRBD2	TRBV3-1/TRBV3-2	TGTGCCAGCAGCCAAGATCCCGGCGGTAGCGGGAGAGTTGTTGGGGACTCCTACAATGAGCAGTTCTTC	CASSQDPGGSGRVVGDSYNEQFF
.	TRBJ1-2	.	TRBV7-9	TGTGCCAGCAGCGCCCCGGGTGGTGGGTCGGACTATGGCTACACCTTC	CASSAPGGGSDYGYTF
.	TRBJ1-1	.	TRBV5-1	TGCGCCAGCAGCTGGGGGACACTGAACACTGAAGCTTTCTTT	CASSWGTLNTEAFF
.	TRBJ2-7	TRBD1	TRBV7-6	TGTGCCCGACAGGGTGGCTACGAGCAGTACTTC	CARQGGYEQYF
.	TRBJ1-1	TRBD1	TRBV7-3	TGTGCCAGCAGGAAGGACCGACAGGGCGGGGAAGCTTTCTTT	CASRKDRQGGEAFF
.	TRBJ1-1	TRBD1	TRBV7-3	TGTGCCAGCAGCCCACAGGGGGGTTTGATCACTGAAGCTTTCTTT	CASSPQGGLITEAFF
few	TRBJ2-2	TRBD1	TRBV14	TGTGCCAGCAGCCTACACAGGGGGCTGGCCGGGGAGCTGTTTTTT	CASSLHRGLAGELFF
.	TRBJ1-2	.	TRBV19	TGTGCCAGTACCCCCCCGCGGGGGGGCTACACCTTC	CASTPPRGGYTF
.	TRBJ1-1	TRBD1	TRBV27	TGTGCCAGCAGACCACTGGCCGCCAGGGGGCTGAACACTGAAGCTTTCTTT	CASRPLAARGLNTEAFF
.	TRBJ2-1	TRBD2	TRBV29-1	TGCAGCGCCTGGGGGACTAGCGGCTACAATGAGCAGTTCTTC	CSAWGTSGYNEQFF
.	TRBJ1-4	.	TRBV7-2	TGTGCCAGCAGCTCCAGGGGTGAAAAACTGTTTTTT	CASSSRGEKLFF
.	TRBJ2-7	TRBD1	TRBV29-1	TGCAGCGTTGTTCGGACAGGGAGCTCCTACGAGCAGTACTTC	CSVVRTGSSYEQYF
few	TRBJ1-1	.	TRBV18	TGTGCCAGCTCACCCGAGCGTCGAGCCTCTATGAACACTGAAGCTTTCTTT	CASSPERRASMNTEAFF
.	TRBJ2-5	.	TRBV3-1/TRBV3-2	TGTGCCAGCAGCCAAGGGCTGGGCCCGACCTGGGACTTC	CASSQGLGPTWDF
few	TRBJ1-5	.	TRBV5-1	TGCGCCCGCAGCTGGGGGGCGGGGGGGCAGCCCCAGCATTTT	CARSWGAGGQPQHF
.	TRBJ2-1	TRBD2	TRBV11-3	TGTGCCAGCAGCCCCCTGTGGGGAGGGCCGGGGAATGAGCAGTTCTTC	CASSPLWGGPGNEQFF
.	TRBJ2-1	TRBD2	TRBV19	TGTGCCAGTACCCAAGCGGGAGCGTCCTACAATGAGCAGTTCTTC	CASTQAGASYNEQFF
.	TRBJ1-2	.	TRBV5-1	TGCGCCAGCAGCGCGGACAATAACTATGGCTACACCTTC	CASSADNNYGYTF
.	TRBJ2-7	TRBD1	TRBV28	TGTGCCAGCAGTCTCCCGTGGACAGGGCGAACTTACTCCTACGAGCAGTACTTC	CASSLPWTGRTYSYEQYF
.	TRBJ2-7	TRBD2	TRBV27	TGTGCCAGCAGTGGGGCTAGCGGGTTTGGGTACGAGCAGTACTTC	CASSGASGFGYEQYF
once	TRBJ2-1	.	TRBV4-3	TGCGCCAGCAGCCAAGGTCCGGGGGGCGGGAGCTCCTACAATGAGCAGTTCTTC	CASSQGPGGGSSYNEQFF
.	TRBJ1-1	TRBD1	TRBV7-9	TGTGCCAGCAGCTACCGACAGGGAGGTTCTGAAGCTTTCTTT	CASSYRQGGSEAFF
.	TRBJ2-3	.	TRBV7-3	TGTGCCAGCAGGATAGCGGGCACAGATACGCAGTATTTT	CASRIAGTDTQYF
.	TRBJ1-6	.	TRBV21-1	TGTGCCAGCAGCGCCCACAGGGGCTTGAGGTGGTCCTATAATTCACCCCTCCACTTT	CASSAHRGLRWSYNSPLHF
.	TRBJ1-1	.	TRBV27	TGTGCCAGCAGTTTGGCGGGGGGCAAGGTTGAAGCTTTCTTT	CASSLAGGKVEAFF
.	TRBJ1-2	TRBD1	TRBV12-3/TRBV12-4	TGTGCCAGCAGGCCACAGGGGACCTATGGCTACACCTTC	CASRPQGTYGYTF
.	TRBJ1-1	.	TRBV25-1	TGTGCCAGCAGTGAATATATCCCCCCGGTGGCTTTCTTT	CASSEYIPPVAFF
once	TRBJ1-2	TRBD1	TRBV28	TGTGCCAGCAGTTTAGACAGGGGCTATGGCTACACCTTC	CASSLDRGYGYTF
.	TRBJ2-5	.	TRBV24-1	TGTGCCACCAGTGATCCTGGAGGGGAGGAGACCCAGTACTTC	CATSDPGGEETQYF
.	TRBJ1-1	TRBD1	TRBV6-2/TRBV6-3	TGTGCCAGCAGTTACTCGGGGGAGGTAATAGGACAGGGGTTCTGGAACACTGAAGCTTTCTTT	CASSYSGEVIGQGFWNTEAFF
.	TRBJ1-5	.	TRBV6-5	TGTGCCAGCAGTTCAAGACTGAGCAATCAGCCCCAGCATTTT	CASSSRLSNQPQHF
.	TRBJ1-1	.	TRBV6-5	TGTGCCAGCAGCACCCCCTCCACAGGGAGCACTGAAGCTTTCTTT	CASSTPSTGSTEAFF
.	TRBJ2-1	TRBD1	TRBV13	TGTGCCAGCAGCTTGGGGGACAGGCCCTACAATGAGCAGTTCTTC	CASSLGDRPYNEQFF
.	TRBJ1-2	.	TRBV4-1	TGCGCCAGCAGCCAAGGTGGAGGGCGATATGGCTACACCTTC	CASSQGGGRYGYTF
.	TRBJ1-5	.	TRBV30	TGTGCCTGGAGTGTAGAGTGGAGCGCGGGGAATCAGCCCCAGCATTTT	CAWSVEWSAGNQPQHF
.	TRBJ2-1	TRBD2	TRBV9	TGTGCCAGCAGCCCCGGGGGTAGCGGGAGATGGGATGAGCAGTTCTTC	CASSPGGSGRWDEQFF
.	TRBJ2-5	TRBD2	TRBV29-1	TGCAGCGTTCCCCTTTTGGGAGGGCGGGGAGAGACCCAGTACTTC	CSVPLLGGRGETQYF